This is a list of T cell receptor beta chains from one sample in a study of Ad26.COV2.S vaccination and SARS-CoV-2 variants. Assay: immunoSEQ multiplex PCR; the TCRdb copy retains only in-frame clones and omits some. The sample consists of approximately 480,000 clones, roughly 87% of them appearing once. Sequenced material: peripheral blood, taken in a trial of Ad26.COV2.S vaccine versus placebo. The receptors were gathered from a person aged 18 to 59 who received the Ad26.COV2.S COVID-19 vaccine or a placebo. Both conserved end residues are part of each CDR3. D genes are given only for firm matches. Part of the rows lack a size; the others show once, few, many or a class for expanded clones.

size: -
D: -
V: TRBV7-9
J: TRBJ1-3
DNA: TGTGCCAGCAGCTTAAGAGGGGCTAGTACAGACACCATATATTTT
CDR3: CASSLRGASTDTIYF

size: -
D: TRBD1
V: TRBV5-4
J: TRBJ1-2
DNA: TGTGCCAGCAGGATACAGACCGGGACAGGGTCAACTAACACCTTC
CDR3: CASRIQTGTGSTNTF

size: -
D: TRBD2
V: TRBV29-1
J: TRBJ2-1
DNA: TGCAGCGTTGTCCCCCGGGGGACTAGCGGAAAAAATGAGCAGTTCTTC
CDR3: CSVVPRGTSGKNEQFF

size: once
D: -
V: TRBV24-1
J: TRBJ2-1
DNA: TGTGCCACCAGAGGGGACAACTCCTACAATGAGCAGTTCTTC
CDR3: CATRGDNSYNEQFF

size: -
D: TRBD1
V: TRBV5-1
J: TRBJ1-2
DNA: TGCGCCAGCAGCTTAGGGACAGGGTACTATGGCTACACCTTC
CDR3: CASSLGTGYYGYTF

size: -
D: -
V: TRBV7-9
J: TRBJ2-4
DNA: TGTGCCAGCAGCTTAGTTTCGGGGAACAAAAACATTCAGTACTTC
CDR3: CASSLVSGNKNIQYF

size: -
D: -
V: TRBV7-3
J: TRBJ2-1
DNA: TGTGCCAGCAGCCTTGCCGGGAGCAGTGGTGAGCAGTTCTTC
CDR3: CASSLAGSSGEQFF

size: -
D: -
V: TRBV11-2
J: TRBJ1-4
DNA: TGTGCCAGCAGCTTGATTGGGGGGTATTCAACTAATGAAAAACTGTTTTTT
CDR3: CASSLIGGYSTNEKLFF

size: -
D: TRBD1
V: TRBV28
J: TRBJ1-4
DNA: TGTGCCAGCTCCTTCTCACAGGGGATTGAAAAACTGTTTTTT
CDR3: CASSFSQGIEKLFF

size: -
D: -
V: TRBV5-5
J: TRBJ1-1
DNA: TGTGCCAGCAACTCCCCCGGGGACACTGAAGCTTTCTTT
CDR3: CASNSPGDTEAFF

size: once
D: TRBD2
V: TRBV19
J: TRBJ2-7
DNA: TGTGCCAGTAGTATACTTCTAGCGGGAGGGCCCTACGAGCAGTACTTC
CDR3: CASSILLAGGPYEQYF

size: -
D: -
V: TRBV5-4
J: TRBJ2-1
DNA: TGTGCCAGCAGCTTAGGGACCACGAATGAGCAGTTCTTC
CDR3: CASSLGTTNEQFF

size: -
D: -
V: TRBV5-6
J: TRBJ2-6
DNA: TGTGCCAGCAGCTCAACAGGATCTGGGGCCAACGTCCTGACTTTC
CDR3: CASSSTGSGANVLTF

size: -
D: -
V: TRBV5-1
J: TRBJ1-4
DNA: TGCGCCAGCAGCTTGGGTACAGCCCCCACTAATGAAAAACTGTTTTTT
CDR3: CASSLGTAPTNEKLFF

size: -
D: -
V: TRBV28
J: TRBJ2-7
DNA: TGTGCCAGCAGAGCGGACCCCTACGAGCAGTACTTC
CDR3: CASRADPYEQYF

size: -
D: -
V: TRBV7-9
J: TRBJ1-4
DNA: TGTGCCACCACGGGGTCGGGGTACGAAAAACTGTTTTTT
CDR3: CATTGSGYEKLFF

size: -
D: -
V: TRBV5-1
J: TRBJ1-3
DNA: TGCGCCAGCAGCTTGGATATGGCCGGAAACACCATATATTTT
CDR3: CASSLDMAGNTIYF

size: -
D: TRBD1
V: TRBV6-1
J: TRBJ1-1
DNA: TGTGCCAGCAGTGCAAGGAGGGGGCTAGCTGCTCATATGAACACTGAAGCTTTCTTT
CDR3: CASSARRGLAAHMNTEAFF

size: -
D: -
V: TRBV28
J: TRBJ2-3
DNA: TGTGCCACCGCAGGAGCGACAGATACGCAGTATTTT
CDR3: CATAGATDTQYF

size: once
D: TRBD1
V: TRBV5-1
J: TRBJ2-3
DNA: TGCGCCAGCAGCGTGACAGGGTACGGCACAGATACGCAGTATTTT
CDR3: CASSVTGYGTDTQYF

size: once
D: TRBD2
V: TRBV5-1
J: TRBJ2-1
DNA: TGCGCCAGCAGCGCCGCCACTAGCGCGAGAACGAACAATGAGCAGTTCTTC
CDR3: CASSAATSARTNNEQFF

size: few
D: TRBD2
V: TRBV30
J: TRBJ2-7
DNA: TGTGCCTGGAAGGGCGTCAGCCTAGCGGGAACCTACGAGCAGTACTTC
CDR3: CAWKGVSLAGTYEQYF

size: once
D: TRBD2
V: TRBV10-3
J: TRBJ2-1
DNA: TGTGCCATCAAGGATGGCGGGGGAGTCTACAATGAGCAGTTCTTC
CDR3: CAIKDGGGVYNEQFF

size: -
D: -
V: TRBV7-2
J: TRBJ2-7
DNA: TGTGCCAGCAGCTCCGACCCTAAACTTGGCGAGCAGTACTTC
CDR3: CASSSDPKLGEQYF

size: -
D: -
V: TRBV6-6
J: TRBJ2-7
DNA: TGTGCCAGCAGCGGGACCTCCCTCGAGCAGTACTTC
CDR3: CASSGTSLEQYF

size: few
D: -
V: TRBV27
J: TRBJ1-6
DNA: TGTGCCAGCAGTAGGCGGGGAGGGGGTCTCTTAAGCGCCGATAATTCACCCCTCCACTTT
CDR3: CASSRRGGGLLSADNSPLHF

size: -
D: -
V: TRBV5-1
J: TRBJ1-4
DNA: TGCGCCAGCAGCTTGTCCTTAGGGGGTGATGAAAAACTGTTTTTT
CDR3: CASSLSLGGDEKLFF

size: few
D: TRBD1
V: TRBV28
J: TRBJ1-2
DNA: TGTGCCAGCAGGAGATCCGGGACAGGGGGCTATGGCTACACCTTC
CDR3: CASRRSGTGGYGYTF

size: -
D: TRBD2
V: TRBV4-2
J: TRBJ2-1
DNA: TGTGCCAGCAGCCAAGAGTGGACTAGCGGAGATAGAAAGTTCTTC
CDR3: CASSQEWTSGDRKFF

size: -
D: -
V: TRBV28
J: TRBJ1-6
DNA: TGTGCCAGCAGTCCCCCCGGGGCCAGCACGGGGGTAGTGGACTTT
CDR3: CASSPPGASTGVVDF

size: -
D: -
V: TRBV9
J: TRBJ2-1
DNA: TGTGCCAGCAGCTCAGAGACCCGGATAGGGGAGCAGTTCTTC
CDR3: CASSSETRIGEQFF

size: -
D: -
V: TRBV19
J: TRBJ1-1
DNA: TGTGCCAGTACAGCCCCCCCGGGGGGCACTGAAGCTTTCTTT
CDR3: CASTAPPGGTEAFF

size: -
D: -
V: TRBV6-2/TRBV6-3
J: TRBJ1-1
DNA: TGTGCCAGCAGCTCCCAAGACCGTCCCGGGAGCACTGAAGCTTTCTTT
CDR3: CASSSQDRPGSTEAFF

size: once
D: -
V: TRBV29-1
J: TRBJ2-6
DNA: TGCAGCGTTGAAGATCTCGGGGCTGGGGCCAACGTCCTGACTTTC
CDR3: CSVEDLGAGANVLTF

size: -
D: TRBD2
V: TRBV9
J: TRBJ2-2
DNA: TGTGCCAGCAGCCCGGGACTAGCGGGATCTCATGGCGGGGAGCTGTTTTTT
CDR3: CASSPGLAGSHGGELFF

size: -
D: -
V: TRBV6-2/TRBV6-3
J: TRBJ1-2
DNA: TGTGCCAGCAGTTTTGGGACGTCCCGCTTAGGCTATGGCTACACCTTC
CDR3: CASSFGTSRLGYGYTF